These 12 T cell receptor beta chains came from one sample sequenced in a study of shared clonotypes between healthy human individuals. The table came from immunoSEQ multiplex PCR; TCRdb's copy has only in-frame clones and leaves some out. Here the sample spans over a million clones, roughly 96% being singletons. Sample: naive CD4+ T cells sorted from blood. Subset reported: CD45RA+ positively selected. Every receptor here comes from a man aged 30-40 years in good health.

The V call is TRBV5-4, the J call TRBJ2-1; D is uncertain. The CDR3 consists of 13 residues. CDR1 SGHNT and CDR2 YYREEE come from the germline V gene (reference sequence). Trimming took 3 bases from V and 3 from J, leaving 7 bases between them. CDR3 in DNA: TGTGCCAGCAGCTCGGCTTACTACAATGAGCAGTTCTTC. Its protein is CASSSAYYNEQFF. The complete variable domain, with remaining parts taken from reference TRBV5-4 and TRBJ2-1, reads ETGVTQSPTHLIKTRGQQVTLRCSSQSGHNTVSWYQQALGQGPQFIFQYYREEENGRGNFPPRFSGLQFPNYSSELNVNALELDDSALYLCASSSAYYNEQFFGPGTRLTVL.

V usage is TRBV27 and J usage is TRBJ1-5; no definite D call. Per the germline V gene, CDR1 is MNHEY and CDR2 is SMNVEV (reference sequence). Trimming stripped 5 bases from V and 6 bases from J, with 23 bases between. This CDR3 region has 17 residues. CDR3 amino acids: CASSPVGRRLRSQPQHF. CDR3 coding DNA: TGTGCCAGCAGTCCGGTGGGCAGACGTCTAAGGAGTCAGCCCCAGCATTTT.

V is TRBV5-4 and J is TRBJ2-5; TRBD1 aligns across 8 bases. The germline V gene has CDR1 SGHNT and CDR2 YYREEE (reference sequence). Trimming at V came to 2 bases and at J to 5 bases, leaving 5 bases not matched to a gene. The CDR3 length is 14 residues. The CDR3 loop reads CASSLTWDRETQYF. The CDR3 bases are TGTGCCAGCAGCTTAACATGGGACAGGGAGACCCAGTACTTC. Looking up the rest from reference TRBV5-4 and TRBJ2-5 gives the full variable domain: ETGVTQSPTHLIKTRGQQVTLRCSSQSGHNTVSWYQQALGQGPQFIFQYYREEENGRGNFPPRFSGLQFPNYSSELNVNALELDDSALYLCASSLTWDRETQYFGPGTRLLVL.

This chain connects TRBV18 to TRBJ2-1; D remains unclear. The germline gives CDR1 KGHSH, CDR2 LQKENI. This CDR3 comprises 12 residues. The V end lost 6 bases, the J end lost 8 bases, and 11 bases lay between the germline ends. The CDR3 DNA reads TGTGCCAGCTCTCCGAGTAGGGATGAGCAGTTCTTC. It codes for CASSPSRDEQFF.

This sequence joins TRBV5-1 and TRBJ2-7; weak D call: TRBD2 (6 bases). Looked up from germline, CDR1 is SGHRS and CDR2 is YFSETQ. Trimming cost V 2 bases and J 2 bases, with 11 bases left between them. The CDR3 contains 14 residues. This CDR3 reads CASSFVGGPYEQYF. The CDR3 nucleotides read TGCGCCAGCAGCTTTGTGGGAGGCCCCTACGAGCAGTACTTC.

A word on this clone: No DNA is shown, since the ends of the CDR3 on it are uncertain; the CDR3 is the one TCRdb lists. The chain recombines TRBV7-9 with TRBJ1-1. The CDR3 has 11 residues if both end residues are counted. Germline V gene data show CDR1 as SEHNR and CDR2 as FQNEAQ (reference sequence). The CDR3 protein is CASSFGLGAGF.

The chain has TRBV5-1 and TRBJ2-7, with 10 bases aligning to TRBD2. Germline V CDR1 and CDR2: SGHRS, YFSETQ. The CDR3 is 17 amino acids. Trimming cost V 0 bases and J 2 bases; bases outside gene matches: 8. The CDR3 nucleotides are TGCGCCAGCAGCTTGGTGGCTAGCGGGAGTAGGACCTACGAGCAGTACTTC. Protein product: CASSLVASGSRTYEQYF. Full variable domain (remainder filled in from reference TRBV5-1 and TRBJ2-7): KAGVTQTPRYLIKTRGQQVTLSCSPISGHRSVSWYQQTPGQGLQFLFEYFSETQRNKGNFPGRFSGRQFSNSRSEMNVSTLELGDSALYLCASSLVASGSRTYEQYFGPGTRLTVT.

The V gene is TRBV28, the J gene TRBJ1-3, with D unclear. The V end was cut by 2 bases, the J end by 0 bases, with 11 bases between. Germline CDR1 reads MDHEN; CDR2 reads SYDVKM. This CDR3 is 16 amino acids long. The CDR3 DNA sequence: TGTGCCAGCAGTTTAGGAGACATCCACTCTGGAAACACCATATATTTT. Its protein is CASSLGDIHSGNTIYF.

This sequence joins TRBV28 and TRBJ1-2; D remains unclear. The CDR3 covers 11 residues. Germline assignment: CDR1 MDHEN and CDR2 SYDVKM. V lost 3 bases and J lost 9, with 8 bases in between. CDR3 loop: CASSFRRSYTF. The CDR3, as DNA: TGTGCCAGCAGTTTCCGTCGGAGCTACACCTTC.

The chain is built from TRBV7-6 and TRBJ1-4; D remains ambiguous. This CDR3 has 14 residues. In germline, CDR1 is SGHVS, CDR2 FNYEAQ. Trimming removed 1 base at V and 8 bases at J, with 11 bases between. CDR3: CASSLGVDGEKLFF. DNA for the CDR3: TGTGCCAGCAGCTTAGGGGTGGATGGCGAAAAACTGTTTTTT.

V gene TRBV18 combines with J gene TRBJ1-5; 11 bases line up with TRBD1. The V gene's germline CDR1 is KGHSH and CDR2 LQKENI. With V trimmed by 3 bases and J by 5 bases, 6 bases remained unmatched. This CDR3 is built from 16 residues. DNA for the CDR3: TGTGCCAGCTCACCGGGACAGGGGGGCTCTGATCAGCCCCAGCATTTT. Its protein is CASSPGQGGSDQPQHF.

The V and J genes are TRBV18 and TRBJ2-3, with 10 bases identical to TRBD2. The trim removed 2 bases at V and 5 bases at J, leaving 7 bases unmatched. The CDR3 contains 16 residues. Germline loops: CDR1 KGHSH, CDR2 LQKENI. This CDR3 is CASSPGVAGGRDTQYF. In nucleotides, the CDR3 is TGTGCCAGCTCACCAGGAGTAGCGGGAGGTCGAGATACGCAGTATTTT. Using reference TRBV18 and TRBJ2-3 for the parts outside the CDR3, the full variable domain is NAGVMQNPRHLVRRRGQEARLRCSPMKGHSHVYWYRQLPEEGLKFMVYLQKENIIDESGMPKERFSAEFPKEGPSILRIQQVVRGDSAAYFCASSPGVAGGRDTQYFGPGTRLTVL.